The present entry profiles one T cell receptor beta chain with its context. These data come from a study of identical twins. TCRdb recomputed calls from the 5' RACE reads with MiXCR, one row per CDR3 protein. The sample shows 1.5 million to 2 million distinct CDR3 sequences, less than 35% of them seen only once. The ends were cut back, 5 bases at V and 4 bases at J, with 17 bases in the middle. The germline gives CDR1 MNHEY, CDR2 SMNVEV (reference sequence). The CDR3 covers 15 residues. V and J are TRBV27 and TRBJ1-1; perhaps TRBD1 as D (6 bases). Sequenced: cord blood. This receptor was obtained from a newborn girl in good health. The CDR3 protein is CASSPLDGGGTEAFF. Here the CDR3 DNA reads TGTGCCAGCAGTCCCTTAGACGGGGGCGGCACTGAAGCTTTCTTT.